These 27 T cell receptor beta chains were sequenced from one sample in a study of blood T cell repertoires in COVID-19 (TCRdb year 2020). Libraries came from the immunoSEQ multiplex PCR assay. Entries here come from immuneACCESS through TCRdb and include only in-frame sequences with V and J called. Some clones fail to appear in such tables; in the studies checked, an unresolved V gene covers under half of the shortfall, and the cause of the remainder is unknown. The sample records fewer than 350,000 clones, under 95% of which are singletons. 2.3% of the sample is taken by the ten largest. The sequencing sample was made of PBMCs or T cells enriched from blood (not recorded which). The receptors originated from a woman in her forties with acute COVID-19.

V gene TRBV5-8 combines with J gene TRBJ1-4; TRBD1 agrees at 10 bases. Unmatched junction bases numbered 10, after V lost 6 bases and J lost 8 bases. This CDR3 is 15 amino acids long. Germline CDR1 is SGHTS and CDR2 is YDEGEE. The CDR3 nucleotides are TGTGCCAGCACCATGACAGGGGGCCGCGAGGAAAAACTGTTTTTT. Translation gives CASTMTGGREEKLFF.

The rearrangement uses TRBV18 and TRBJ2-3; TRBD2 matches 8 bases. Germline V CDR1 and CDR2: KGHSH, LQKENI. CDR3 size: 14 residues. Trimming at V came to 6 bases and at J to 1 base, leaving 3 bases not matched to a gene. CDR3 sequence (DNA): TGTGCCAGCTCCCCTAGCGGGCGCACAGATACGCAGTATTTT. Amino acid sequence: CASSPSGRTDTQYF.

A few counts support this clone. The chain employs TRBV19 and TRBJ1-5, with 8 nucleotides matching TRBD1. This CDR3 is 17 amino acids long. J lost 2 bases, V lost 4 bases, and 10 bases had no gene match. Germline V gives CDR1 LNHDA, CDR2 SQIVND (reference sequence). The CDR3: CASSNRDRSLGNQPQHF. The CDR3 DNA sequence: TGTGCCAGTAGTAATCGGGACAGGAGTTTGGGCAATCAGCCCCAGCATTTT.

This clone was found once. V usage is TRBV28 and J usage is TRBJ1-2; tentatively, D is TRBD1 (6 bases). The germline V gene has CDR1 MDHEN and CDR2 SYDVKM. The CDR3 is made up of 14 amino acids. V lost 6 bases, J lost 4 bases, and 15 bases lay in between. The CDR3 nucleotides read TGTGCCAGCAGAGCAGAAGGGACAACCTATGGCTACACCTTC. This gives the protein CASRAEGTTYGYTF.

This clone was seen repeatedly, ten times or more. The rearrangement links TRBV7-6 to TRBJ1-1, with 7 bases identical to TRBD1. The length of the CDR3 is 15 residues. The germline V gene encodes CDR1 SGHVS and CDR2 FNYEAQ. Losses at the gene ends were 5 bases for V and 1 base for J; bases not matched to a gene: 7. CDR3 region: CASSTRQGKNTEAFF. Written as DNA, the CDR3 is TGTGCCAGCAGCACCCGACAGGGTAAGAACACTGAAGCTTTCTTT.

The rearrangement joins TRBV18 to TRBJ2-5, with TRBD1 matching 7 bases. CDR3 length: 12 residues. After removal of 4 bases from V and 4 bases from J, the junction contained 0 bases not matched to a gene. CDR1 KGHSH and CDR2 LQKENI come from the germline V gene. The CDR3 sequence: CASSRQGETQYF. Here the CDR3 DNA reads TGTGCCAGCTCACGACAGGGAGAGACCCAGTACTTC.

This chain links TRBV19 with TRBJ2-7; 13 bases are shared with TRBD2. Germline V gene sequence: CDR1 LNHDA, CDR2 SQIVND (reference sequence). The trim removed 5 bases at V and 3 bases at J, leaving 4 bases unmatched. CDR3 size: 15 residues. The CDR3 DNA is TGTGCCAGTAGTCCGGGACTAGCGGGATACTACGAGCAGTACTTC. Translated: CASSPGLAGYYEQYF.

The gene calls are TRBV6-5 and TRBJ2-3, with 7 bases fitting TRBD1. This CDR3 spans 15 amino acids. J was trimmed by 1 base and V by 6 bases; bases with no gene match: 7. Germline-derived CDR1 and CDR2 are MNHEY and SVGAGI. CDR3 amino acids: CASRLTGKGTDTQYF. The CDR3 DNA is TGTGCCAGCAGACTGACAGGGAAAGGCACAGATACGCAGTATTTT.

The chain's CDR3 is CASNTGNYGYTF. The CDR3 DNA sequence: TGTGCCAGTAATACAGGCAACTATGGCTACACCTTC. The chain couples TRBV19 to TRBJ1-2, with D possibly matching TRBD1 (5 bases). The CDR3 loop spans 12 amino acids. The germline V gene encodes CDR1 LNHDA and CDR2 SQIVND (reference sequence). With 7 bases removed from V and 2 bases from J, the gap between germline ends came to 8 bases.

A note on this clone: At one end, the junction sequence differs from germline, possibly due to a read error. The sample contains more than one DNA sequence encoding this CDR3. The chain uses TRBV7-2 and TRBJ2-2; TRBD1 is a possible D gene (6 bases). The CDR3 is 17 amino acids. Germline CDR1 and CDR2: SGHTA and FQGNSA. In DNA, the CDR3 is TGTGCTAGCAGCTCGCCGCCAGGACAGCGGAACACCGGGGAGCTGTTTTTT. Protein: CASSSPPGQRNTGELFF.

The CDR3 loop reads CASSTGDGGAYTQYF. The CDR3 coding sequence is TGTGCCAGCAGCACTGGGGACGGGGGGGCGTATACGCAGTATTTT. This chain joins TRBV13 and TRBJ2-3; 8 nucleotides align to TRBD2. Germline trimming cut 5 bases from V and 7 bases from J; bases unmatched to any gene: 11. CDR1 is PRHDT, CDR2 FYEKMQ, per germline (reference sequence). CDR3 length: 15 amino acids.

The gene calls are TRBV29-1 and TRBJ2-7; 8 bases line up with TRBD1. Per the germline V gene, CDR1 is SQVTM and CDR2 is ANQGSEA. V lost 4 bases to trimming and J lost 4 bases; unmatched junction nucleotides: 6. The CDR3 length is 13 residues. For the CDR3, the DNA is TGCAGCGTTGCGCAGGGGGCAATGTACGAGCAGTACTTC. This sequence encodes CSVAQGAMYEQYF.

CDR3 nucleotide sequence: TGCAGTGCTAGTTCGGGGGAACGGAACACTGAAGCTTTCTTT. Its protein product is CSASSGERNTEAFF. The chain is built from TRBV20-1 and TRBJ1-1; maybe TRBD1 (5 bases). Germline V lookup: CDR1 DFQATT, CDR2 SNEGSKA (reference sequence). Deletions cut 3 bases from V and 1 base from J, with 12 bases between. The CDR3 loop spans 14 amino acids.

This chain uses TRBV15 with TRBJ2-3, with a weak D call TRBD1 (5 bases). The germline CDR1 and CDR2 sequences are LNHNV and YYDKDF (reference sequence). Trimming stripped 2 bases from V and 1 base from J, with 13 bases between. The CDR3 covers 16 residues. The CDR3 sequence is CATSRFLKTGTDTQYF. The CDR3 coding sequence is TGTGCCACCAGCAGATTTCTCAAGACAGGCACAGATACGCAGTATTTT.

The V and J genes are TRBV29-1 and TRBJ1-2, with 7 nucleotides matching TRBD1. The CDR3 contains 14 residues. The trim removed 4 bases at V and 3 bases at J, leaving 8 bases unmatched. Germline CDR1 and CDR2: SQVTM and ANQGSEA. The chain's CDR3 is CSVGRGRWDYGYTF. The DNA for the CDR3 is TGCAGCGTTGGTAGGGGGCGCTGGGACTATGGCTACACCTTC.

The V gene is TRBV25-1, the J gene TRBJ2-1; 11 nucleotides agree with TRBD2. The germline CDR1 and CDR2 sequences are MGHDK and SYGVNS. The CDR3 has 16 residues. Trimming cost V 5 bases and J 9 bases; bases outside gene matches: 12. The DNA of the CDR3 is TGTGCCAGCAGTCCGGGACTAGCGGAATGGGCCGGTGAGCAGTTCTTC. Protein sequence: CASSPGLAEWAGEQFF.

The rearrangement joins TRBV2 to TRBJ1-3, with D perhaps TRBD1 (6 bases). Germline V gene data show CDR1 as SNHLY and CDR2 as FYNNEI. Between the trimmed V and J ends, which lost 7 bases and 3 bases, there was a span of 10 bases. The CDR3 length is 13 residues. CDR3 protein: CASNRDNGNTIYF. DNA of the CDR3: TGTGCCAGCAACCGGGACAATGGAAACACCATATATTTT. The full variable domain, with the rest looked up from reference TRBV2 and TRBJ1-3, is EPEVTQTPSHQVTQMGQEVILRCVPISNHLYFYWYRQILGQKVEFLVSFYNNEISEKSEIFDDQFSVERPDGSNFTLKIRSTKLEDSAMYFCASNRDNGNTIYFGEGSWLTVV.

This sequence joins TRBV7-3 and TRBJ1-1; D is ambiguous. V lost 2 bases and J lost 5, with 9 bases in between. Germline CDR1 and CDR2: SGHTA and FQGTGA. The CDR3 loop spans 13 amino acids. The CDR3: CASSLRHRTEAFF. CDR3 bases: TGTGCCAGCAGCTTACGCCATCGGACTGAAGCTTTCTTT.

V is TRBV24-1 and J is TRBJ2-3; 9 positions match TRBD2. This CDR3 comprises 14 residues. From germline, CDR1 is KGHDR and CDR2 SFDVKD. Trimming cost V 5 bases and J 5 bases; bases outside gene matches: 4. The CDR3 nucleotides read TGTGCCACCAGTGGCGGGAGGGTGATAGATACGCAGTATTTT. Amino acid sequence: CATSGGRVIDTQYF.

V gene TRBV6-2 or TRBV6-3 combines with J gene TRBJ2-5; 8 nucleotides line up with TRBD2. Trimming took 6 bases from V and 9 from J; bases not matched to a gene: 15. Looked up from germline, CDR1 is MNHEY and CDR2 is SVGEGT. The CDR3 consists of 15 residues. The CDR3 coding sequence is TGTGCCAGCAGCCGGGGGGAGCGGGGGCCAGGGGCCCAGTACTTC. Amino acid sequence: CASSRGERGPGAQYF.

The chain uses TRBV10-3 and TRBJ2-7, with D tentatively TRBD2 (7 bases). Germline lookup yields CDR1 ENHRY and CDR2 SYGVKD. Trimming stripped 0 bases from V and 2 bases from J, with 23 bases between. This CDR3 contains 19 residues. The CDR3 reads CAISESNREGLKGTYEQYF. Written as DNA, the CDR3 is TGTGCCATCAGTGAGTCGAACAGGGAGGGCCTTAAAGGGACCTACGAGCAGTACTTC.

This clone was seen only once. The chain recombines TRBV5-1 with TRBJ2-1; D might be TRBD1 (7 bases). Trimming left V 2 bases short and J 14 bases short, with 23 bases between. Germline CDR1 SGHRS, CDR2 YFSETQ. The CDR3 contains 15 residues. The CDR3 loop reads CASSFRPGAGGSKFF. For the CDR3, the DNA is TGCGCCAGCAGCTTCCGACCGGGGGCAGGGGGGAGTAAGTTCTTC.

This sequence joins TRBV15 and TRBJ1-5; D gene unclear. CDR3 length equals 15 residues. From germline, CDR1 is LNHNV and CDR2 YYDKDF (reference sequence). The germline V and J ends were trimmed by 0 bases and 5 bases, with 11 bases remaining between them. CDR3 nucleotides: TGTGCCACCAGCAGAGATTACGGGTCACATCAGCCCCAGCATTTT. Its translation: CATSRDYGSHQPQHF.

The chain couples TRBV7-2 to TRBJ2-2, with 10 positions matching TRBD2. The germline V gene has CDR1 SGHTA and CDR2 FQGNSA. This CDR3 has 16 residues. The junction had 5 bases not matched to a gene; V was cut back by 1 base and J by 6 bases. CDR3 region: CASSLGASGSAGELFF. CDR3 DNA sequence: TGTGCCAGCAGCTTAGGGGCTAGCGGGAGTGCCGGGGAGCTGTTTTTT.

This clone was seen a handful of times. V is TRBV2 and J is TRBJ1-4; D is undetermined. Germline V gene sequence: CDR1 SNHLY, CDR2 FYNNEI. Trimming left V 5 bases short and J 8 bases short, with 9 bases between. The CDR3 sequence is 12 residues long. The DNA for the CDR3 is TGTGCCAGCAGTTTCACGGGGGAAAAACTGTTTTTT. This gives the protein CASSFTGEKLFF.

V gene TRBV6-6 combines with J gene TRBJ2-3, with TRBD2 identical over 11 bases. Trimming at V came to 5 bases and at J to 3 bases, leaving 13 bases not matched to a gene. This CDR3 has 18 amino acids. Germline V gene data show CDR1 as MNHNY and CDR2 as SVGAGI (reference sequence). The CDR3 DNA sequence: TGTGCCAGCAGTCAGACACTAGCGGGAGATGGGTATACAGATACGCAGTATTTT. Encoded protein: CASSQTLAGDGYTDTQYF.

The V and J genes are TRBV5-1 and TRBJ1-2, with 8 bases that match TRBD1. The J segment lost 3 bases and the V segment lost 4 bases, leaving 8 bases of the junction unmatched. In germline, CDR1 is SGHRS, CDR2 YFSETQ. The CDR3 runs 15 residues. The CDR3 protein is CASSLRPGQDYGYTF. In DNA form, the CDR3 reads TGCGCCAGCAGCCTGCGACCGGGACAGGACTATGGCTACACCTTC.